This section outlines one T cell receptor beta chain sequence together with its context. The data stem from a study of OX40 agonist ivuxolimab in advanced cancers. V gave up 6 bases and J gave up 3 bases, with 12 bases separating them. CDR3 length equals 13 residues. Per germline, CDR1 LNHDA and CDR2 SQIVND (reference sequence). The data were produced by immunoSEQ multiplex PCR, yet TCRdb's version contains in-frame clones alone and is incomplete. The data hold 52,000 or so clones, with 94% observed a single time. The sequence was obtained from an adult with an advanced solid tumor such as melanoma, head and neck, liver or kidney cancer. V gene TRBV19 combines with J gene TRBJ2-7; D unresolved. Here the sequenced sample was CD4+ or CD8+ T cells sorted from blood, taken in a trial of the OX40 agonist ivuxolimab. In DNA form, the CDR3 reads TGTGCCAGTAGCGCTGGACCCAACTACGAGCAGTACTTC. Its protein is CASSAGPNYEQYF.